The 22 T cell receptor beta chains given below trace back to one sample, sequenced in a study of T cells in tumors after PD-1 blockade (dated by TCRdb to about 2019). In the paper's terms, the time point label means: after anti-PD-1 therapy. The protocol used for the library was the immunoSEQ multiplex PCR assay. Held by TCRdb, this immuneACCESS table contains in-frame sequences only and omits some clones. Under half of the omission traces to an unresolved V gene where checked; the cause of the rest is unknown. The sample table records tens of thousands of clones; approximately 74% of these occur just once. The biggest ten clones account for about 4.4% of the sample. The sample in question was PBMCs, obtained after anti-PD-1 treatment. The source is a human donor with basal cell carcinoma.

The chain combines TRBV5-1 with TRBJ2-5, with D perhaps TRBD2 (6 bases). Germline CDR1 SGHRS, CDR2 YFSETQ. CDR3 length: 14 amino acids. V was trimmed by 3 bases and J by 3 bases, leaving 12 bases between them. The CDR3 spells CASSWGTGEETQYF. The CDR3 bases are TGCGCCAGCAGCTGGGGGACGGGGGAAGAGACCCAGTACTTC.

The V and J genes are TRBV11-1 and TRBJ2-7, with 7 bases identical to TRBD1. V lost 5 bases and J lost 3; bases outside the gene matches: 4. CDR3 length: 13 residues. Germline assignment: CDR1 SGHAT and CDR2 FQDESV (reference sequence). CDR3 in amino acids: CASSLGGGYEQYF. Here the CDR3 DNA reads TGTGCCAGCAGCCTAGGGGGCGGCTACGAGCAGTACTTC.

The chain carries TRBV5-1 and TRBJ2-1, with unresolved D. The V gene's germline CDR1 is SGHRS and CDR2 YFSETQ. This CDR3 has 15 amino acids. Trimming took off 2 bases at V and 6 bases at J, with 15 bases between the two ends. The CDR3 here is CASSFQARNINEQFF. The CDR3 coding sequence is TGCGCCAGCAGCTTTCAGGCTCGGAACATCAATGAGCAGTTCTTC.

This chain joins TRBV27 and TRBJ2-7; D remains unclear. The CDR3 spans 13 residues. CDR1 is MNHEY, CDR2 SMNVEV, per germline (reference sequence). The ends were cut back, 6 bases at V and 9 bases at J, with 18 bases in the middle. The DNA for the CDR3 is TGTGCCAGCAGAACCATTAACAGTCCGATGCAGTACTTC. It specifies CASRTINSPMQYF.

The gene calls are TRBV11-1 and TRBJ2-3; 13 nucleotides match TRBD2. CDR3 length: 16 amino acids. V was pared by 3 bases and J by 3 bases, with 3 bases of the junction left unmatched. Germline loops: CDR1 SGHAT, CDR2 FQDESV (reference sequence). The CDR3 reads CASSFLTSGGTDTQYF. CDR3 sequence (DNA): TGTGCCAGCAGCTTCTTGACTAGCGGGGGGACAGATACGCAGTATTTT.

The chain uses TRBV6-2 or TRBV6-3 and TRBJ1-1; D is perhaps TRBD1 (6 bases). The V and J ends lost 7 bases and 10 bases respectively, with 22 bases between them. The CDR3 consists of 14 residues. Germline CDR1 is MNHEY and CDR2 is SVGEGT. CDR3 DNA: TGTGCCAGCATCCCGACGGAGGCCAGGGGTCGAGCTTTCTTT. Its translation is CASIPTEARGRAFF.

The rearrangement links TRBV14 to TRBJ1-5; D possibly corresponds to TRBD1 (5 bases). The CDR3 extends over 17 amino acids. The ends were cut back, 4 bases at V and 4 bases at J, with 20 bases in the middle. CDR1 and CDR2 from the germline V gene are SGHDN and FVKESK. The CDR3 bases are TGTGCCAGCAGCCCACACCTCCCCAGGGCGGTAAATCAGCCCCAGCATTTT. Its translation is CASSPHLPRAVNQPQHF.

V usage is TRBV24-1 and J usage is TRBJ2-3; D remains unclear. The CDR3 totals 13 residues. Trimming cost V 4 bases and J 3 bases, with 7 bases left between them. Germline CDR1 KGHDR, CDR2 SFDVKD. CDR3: CATSDPGTDTQYF. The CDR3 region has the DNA TGTGCCACCAGTGACCCAGGAACAGATACGCAGTATTTT.

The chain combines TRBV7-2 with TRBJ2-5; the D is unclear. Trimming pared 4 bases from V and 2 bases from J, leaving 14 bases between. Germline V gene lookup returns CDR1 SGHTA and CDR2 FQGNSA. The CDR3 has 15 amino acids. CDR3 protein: CASSSKTGFQETQYF. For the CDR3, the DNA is TGTGCCAGCAGCTCCAAGACTGGATTTCAAGAGACCCAGTACTTC. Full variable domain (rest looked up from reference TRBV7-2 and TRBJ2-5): GAGVSQSPSNKVTEKGKDVELRCDPISGHTALYWYRQSLGQGLEFLIYFQGNSAPDKSGLPSDRFSAERTGGSVSTLTIQRTQQEDSAVYLCASSSKTGFQETQYFGPGTRLLVL.

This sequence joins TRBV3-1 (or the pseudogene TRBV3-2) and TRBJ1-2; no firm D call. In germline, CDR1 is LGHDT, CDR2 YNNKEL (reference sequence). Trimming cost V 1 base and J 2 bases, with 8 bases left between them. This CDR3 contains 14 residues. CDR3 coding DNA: TGTGCCAGCAGCCAAGGGTCACTCAACTATGGCTACACCTTC. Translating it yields CASSQGSLNYGYTF.

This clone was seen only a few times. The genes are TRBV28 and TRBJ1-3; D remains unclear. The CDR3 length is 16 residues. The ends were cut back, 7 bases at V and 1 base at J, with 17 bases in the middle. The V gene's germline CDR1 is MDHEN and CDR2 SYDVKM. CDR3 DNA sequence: TGTGCCAGCAAAGAACAGTCCTTTAAATCTGGAAACACCATATATTTT. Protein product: CASKEQSFKSGNTIYF.

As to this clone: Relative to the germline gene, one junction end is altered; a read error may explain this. The CDR3 spells CASSQDPGLAGALF. The CDR3 bases are TGTGCCAGCAGCCAAGATCCCGGACTAGCGGGGGCCCTATTC. The J gene is TRBJ2-7, the V gene TRBV3-1 (or the pseudogene TRBV3-2); 13 bases are a match to TRBD2. The CDR3 covers 14 residues. Germline-derived CDR1 and CDR2 are LGHDT and YNNKEL (reference sequence).

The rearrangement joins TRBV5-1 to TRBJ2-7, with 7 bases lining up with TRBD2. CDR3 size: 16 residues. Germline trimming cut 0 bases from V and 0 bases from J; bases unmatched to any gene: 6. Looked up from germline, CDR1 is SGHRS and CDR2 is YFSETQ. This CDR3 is CASSLASGASSYEQYF. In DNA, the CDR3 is TGCGCCAGCAGCTTGGCAAGCGGGGCGAGCTCCTACGAGCAGTACTTC.

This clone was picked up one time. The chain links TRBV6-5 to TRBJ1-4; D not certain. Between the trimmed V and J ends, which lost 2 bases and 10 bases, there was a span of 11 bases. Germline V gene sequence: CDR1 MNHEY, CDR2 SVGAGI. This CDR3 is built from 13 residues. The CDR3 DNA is TGTGCCAGCAGTTACACGAGCGGCGGAAAACTGTTTTTT. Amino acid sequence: CASSYTSGGKLFF.

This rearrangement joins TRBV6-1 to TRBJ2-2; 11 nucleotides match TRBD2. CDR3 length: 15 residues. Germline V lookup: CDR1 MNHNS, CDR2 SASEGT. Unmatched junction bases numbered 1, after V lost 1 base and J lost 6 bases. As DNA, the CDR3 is TGTGCCAGCAGTGAAGTAGCGGGGGGGCCCGGGGAGCTGTTTTTT. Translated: CASSEVAGGPGELFF.

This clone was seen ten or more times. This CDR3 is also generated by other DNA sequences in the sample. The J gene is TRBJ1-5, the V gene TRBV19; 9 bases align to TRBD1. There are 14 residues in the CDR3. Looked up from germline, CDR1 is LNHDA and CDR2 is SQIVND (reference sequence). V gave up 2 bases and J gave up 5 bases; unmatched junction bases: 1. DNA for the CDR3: TGTGCCAGTAGTATATGGACAGGGGATCAGCCCCAGCATTTT. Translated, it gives CASSIWTGDQPQHF.

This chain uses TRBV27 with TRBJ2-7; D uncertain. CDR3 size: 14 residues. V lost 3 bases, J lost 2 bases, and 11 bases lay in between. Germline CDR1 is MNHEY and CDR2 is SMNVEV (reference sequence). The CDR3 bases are TGTGCCAGCAGTTTGTGGGGAACCCCCTACGAGCAGTACTTC. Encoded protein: CASSLWGTPYEQYF.

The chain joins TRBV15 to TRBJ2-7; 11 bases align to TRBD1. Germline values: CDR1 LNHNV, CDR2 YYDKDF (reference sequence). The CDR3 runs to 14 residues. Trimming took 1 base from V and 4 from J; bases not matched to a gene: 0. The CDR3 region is CATSRGDRGYEQYF. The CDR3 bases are TGTGCCACCAGCAGAGGGGACAGGGGGTACGAGCAGTACTTC.

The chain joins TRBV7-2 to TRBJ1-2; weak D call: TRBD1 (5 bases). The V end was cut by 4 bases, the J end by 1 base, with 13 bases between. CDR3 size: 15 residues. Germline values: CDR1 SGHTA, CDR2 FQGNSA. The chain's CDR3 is CASSYDRNFNYGYTF. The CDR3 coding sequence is TGTGCCAGCAGCTACGACAGAAATTTTAACTATGGCTACACCTTC.

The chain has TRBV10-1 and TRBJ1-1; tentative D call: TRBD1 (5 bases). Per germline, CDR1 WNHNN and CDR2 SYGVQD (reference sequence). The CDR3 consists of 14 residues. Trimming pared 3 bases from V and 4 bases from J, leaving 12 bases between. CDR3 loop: CASSETGGRTEAFF. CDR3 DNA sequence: TGCGCCAGCAGTGAAACGGGGGGTCGCACTGAAGCTTTCTTT.

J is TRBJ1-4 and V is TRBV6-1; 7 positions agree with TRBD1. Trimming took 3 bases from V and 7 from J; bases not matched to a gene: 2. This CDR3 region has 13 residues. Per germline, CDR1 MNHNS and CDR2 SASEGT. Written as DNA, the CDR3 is TGTGCCAGCAGTGACAGGGGGGGTGAAAAACTGTTTTTT. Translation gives CASSDRGGEKLFF.

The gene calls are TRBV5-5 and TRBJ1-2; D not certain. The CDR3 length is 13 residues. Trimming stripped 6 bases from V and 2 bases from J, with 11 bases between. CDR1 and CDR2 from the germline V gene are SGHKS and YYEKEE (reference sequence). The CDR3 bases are TGTGCCAGCACCTCAGACTTAAACTATGGCTACACCTTC. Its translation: CASTSDLNYGYTF. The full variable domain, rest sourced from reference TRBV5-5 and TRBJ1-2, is DAGVTQSPTHLIKTRGQQVTLRCSPISGHKSVSWYQQVLGQGPQFIFQYYEKEERGRGNFPDRFSARQFPNYSSELNVNALLLGDSALYLCASTSDLNYGYTFGSGTRLTVV.